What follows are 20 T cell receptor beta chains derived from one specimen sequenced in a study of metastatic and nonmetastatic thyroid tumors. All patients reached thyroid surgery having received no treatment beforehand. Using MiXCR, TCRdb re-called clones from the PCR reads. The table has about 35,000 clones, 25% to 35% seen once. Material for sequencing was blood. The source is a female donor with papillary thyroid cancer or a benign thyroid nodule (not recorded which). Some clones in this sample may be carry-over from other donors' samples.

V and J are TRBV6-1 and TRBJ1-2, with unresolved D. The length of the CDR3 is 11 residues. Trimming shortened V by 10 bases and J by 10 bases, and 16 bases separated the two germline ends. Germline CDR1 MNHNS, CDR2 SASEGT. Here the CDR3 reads CAINHPGVYTF. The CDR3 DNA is TGTGCCATTAACCACCCGGGCGTCTACACCTTC.

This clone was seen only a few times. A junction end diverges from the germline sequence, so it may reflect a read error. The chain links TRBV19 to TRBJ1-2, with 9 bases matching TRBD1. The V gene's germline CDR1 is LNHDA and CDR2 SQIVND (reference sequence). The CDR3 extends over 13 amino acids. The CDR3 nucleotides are TGTTCCAGTAGTAGGACGGACAGGGGAAGCTACACCTTC. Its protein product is CSSSRTDRGSYTF.

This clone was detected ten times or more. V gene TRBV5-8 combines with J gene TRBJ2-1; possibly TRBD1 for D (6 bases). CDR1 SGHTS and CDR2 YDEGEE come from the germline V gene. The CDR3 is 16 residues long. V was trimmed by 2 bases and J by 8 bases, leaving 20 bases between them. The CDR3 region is CASSFWSRVGADEQFF. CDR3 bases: TGTGCCAGCAGCTTCTGGTCCAGGGTGGGGGCAGATGAGCAGTTCTTC.

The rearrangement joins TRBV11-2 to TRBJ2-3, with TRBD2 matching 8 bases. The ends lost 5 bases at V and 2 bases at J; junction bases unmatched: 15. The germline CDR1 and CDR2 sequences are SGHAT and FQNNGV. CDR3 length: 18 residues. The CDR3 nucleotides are TGTGCCAGCAGCGATAGGGGCGGCGGGGGGTCTATCACAGATACGCAGTATTTT. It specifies CASSDRGGGGSITDTQYF.

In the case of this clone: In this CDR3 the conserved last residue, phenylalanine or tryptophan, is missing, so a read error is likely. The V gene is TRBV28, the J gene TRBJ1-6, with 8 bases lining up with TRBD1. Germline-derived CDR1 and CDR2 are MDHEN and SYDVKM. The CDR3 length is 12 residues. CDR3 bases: TGTGCCATCAGTCCGCAGGGGGCTGCCCTCCACTCT. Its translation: CAISPQGAALHS.

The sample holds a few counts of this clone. The CDR3 sequence: CASSLNAGAGSPLHF. The CDR3 nucleotides are TGTGCCAGCAGCTTAAACGCGGGGGCGGGTTCACCCCTCCACTTT. The chain carries TRBV7-3 and TRBJ1-6, with a tentative D call TRBD1 (6 bases). V was cut by 1 base and J by 9 bases, with 13 bases left in between. This CDR3 region has 15 residues. CDR1 and CDR2 (germline): SGHTA, FQGTGA.

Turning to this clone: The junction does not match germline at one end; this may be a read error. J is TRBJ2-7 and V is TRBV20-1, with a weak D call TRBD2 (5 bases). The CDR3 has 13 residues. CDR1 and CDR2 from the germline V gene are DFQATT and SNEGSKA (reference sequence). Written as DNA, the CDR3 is TGCAGTGCTAGTTCTATCGGGATTTACGAGCATTACTTC. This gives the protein CSASSIGIYEHYF.

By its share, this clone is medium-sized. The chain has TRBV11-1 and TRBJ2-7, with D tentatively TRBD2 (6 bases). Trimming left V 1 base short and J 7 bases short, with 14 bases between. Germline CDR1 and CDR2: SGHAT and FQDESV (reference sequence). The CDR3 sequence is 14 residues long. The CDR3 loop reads CASSLDGEAWEQYF. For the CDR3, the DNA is TGTGCCAGCAGCTTAGATGGGGAGGCCTGGGAGCAGTACTTC.

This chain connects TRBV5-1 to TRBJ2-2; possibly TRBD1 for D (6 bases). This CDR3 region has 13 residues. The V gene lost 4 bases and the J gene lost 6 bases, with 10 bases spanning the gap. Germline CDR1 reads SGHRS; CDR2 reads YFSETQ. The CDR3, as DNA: TGCGCCAGCAGCCATCAGGGGCCCGGGGAGCTGTTTTTT. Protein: CASSHQGPGELFF.

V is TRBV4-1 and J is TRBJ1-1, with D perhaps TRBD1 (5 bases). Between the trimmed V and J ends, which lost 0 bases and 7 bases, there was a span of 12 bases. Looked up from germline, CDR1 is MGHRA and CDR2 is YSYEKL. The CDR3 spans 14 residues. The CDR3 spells CASSQDTGDREAFF. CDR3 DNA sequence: TGCGCCAGCAGCCAAGATACGGGGGATCGTGAAGCTTTCTTT.

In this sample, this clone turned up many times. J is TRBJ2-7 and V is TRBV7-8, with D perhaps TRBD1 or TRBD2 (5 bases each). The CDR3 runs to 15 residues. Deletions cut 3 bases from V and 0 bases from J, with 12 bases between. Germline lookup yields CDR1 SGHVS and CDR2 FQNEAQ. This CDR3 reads CASSFPRDGSYEQYF. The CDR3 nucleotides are TGTGCCAGCAGCTTCCCCAGGGACGGCTCCTACGAGCAGTACTTC.

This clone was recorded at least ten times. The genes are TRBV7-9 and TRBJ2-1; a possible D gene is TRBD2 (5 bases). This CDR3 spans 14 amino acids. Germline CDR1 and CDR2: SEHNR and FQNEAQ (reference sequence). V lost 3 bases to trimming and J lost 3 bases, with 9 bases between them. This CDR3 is CASSFAGSYNEQFF. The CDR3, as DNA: TGTGCCAGCAGCTTTGCTGGGAGCTACAATGAGCAGTTCTTC.

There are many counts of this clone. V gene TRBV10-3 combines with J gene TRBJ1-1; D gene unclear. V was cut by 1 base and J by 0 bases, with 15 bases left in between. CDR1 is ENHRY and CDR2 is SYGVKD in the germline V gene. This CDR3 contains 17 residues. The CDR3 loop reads CAISEFNSRVLNTEAFF. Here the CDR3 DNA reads TGTGCCATCAGTGAGTTCAATTCCCGGGTCTTGAACACTGAAGCTTTCTTT.

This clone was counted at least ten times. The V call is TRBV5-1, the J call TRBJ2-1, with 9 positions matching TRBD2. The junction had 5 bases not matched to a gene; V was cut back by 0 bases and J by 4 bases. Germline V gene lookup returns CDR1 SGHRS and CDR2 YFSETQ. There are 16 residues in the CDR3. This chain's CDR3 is CASSLAPSGGYNEQFF. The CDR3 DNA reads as TGCGCCAGCAGCTTGGCCCCCAGCGGGGGGTACAATGAGCAGTTCTTC.

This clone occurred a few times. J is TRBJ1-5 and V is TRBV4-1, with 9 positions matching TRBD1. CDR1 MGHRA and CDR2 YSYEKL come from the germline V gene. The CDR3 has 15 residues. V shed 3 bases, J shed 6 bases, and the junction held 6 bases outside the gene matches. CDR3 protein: CASSHLQGAPQPQHF. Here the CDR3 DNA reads TGCGCCAGCAGCCACTTACAGGGGGCCCCTCAGCCCCAGCATTTT.

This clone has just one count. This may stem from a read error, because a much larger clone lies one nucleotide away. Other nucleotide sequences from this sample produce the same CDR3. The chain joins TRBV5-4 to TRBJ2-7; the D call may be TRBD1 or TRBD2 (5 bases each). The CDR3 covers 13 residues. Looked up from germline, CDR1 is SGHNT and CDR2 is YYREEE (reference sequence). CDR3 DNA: TGCGCCAGCAGCTTGTGGGGTCCCGGGGCGCAGTACTTC. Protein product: CASSLWGPGAQYF.

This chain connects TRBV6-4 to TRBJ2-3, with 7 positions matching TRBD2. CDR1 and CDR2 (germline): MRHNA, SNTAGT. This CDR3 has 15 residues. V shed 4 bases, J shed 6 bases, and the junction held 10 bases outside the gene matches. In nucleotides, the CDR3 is TGTGCCAGCAGTGGGACTATCGGGAGGTCCGATACGCAGTATTTT. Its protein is CASSGTIGRSDTQYF.

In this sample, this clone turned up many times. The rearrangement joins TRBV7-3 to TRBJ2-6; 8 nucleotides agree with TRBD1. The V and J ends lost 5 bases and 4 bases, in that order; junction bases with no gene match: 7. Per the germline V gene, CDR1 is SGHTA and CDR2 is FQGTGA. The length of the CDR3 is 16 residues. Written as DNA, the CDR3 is TGTGCCAGCAGCATCATGACAGGGGCGGGGGCCAACGTCCTGACTTTC. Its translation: CASSIMTGAGANVLTF.

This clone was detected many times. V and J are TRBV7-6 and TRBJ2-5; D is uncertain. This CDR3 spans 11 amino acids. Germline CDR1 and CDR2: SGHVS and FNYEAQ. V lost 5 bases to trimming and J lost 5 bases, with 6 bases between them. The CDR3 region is CASSPGETQYF. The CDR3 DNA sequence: TGTGCCAGCAGCCCTGGTGAGACCCAGTACTTC.

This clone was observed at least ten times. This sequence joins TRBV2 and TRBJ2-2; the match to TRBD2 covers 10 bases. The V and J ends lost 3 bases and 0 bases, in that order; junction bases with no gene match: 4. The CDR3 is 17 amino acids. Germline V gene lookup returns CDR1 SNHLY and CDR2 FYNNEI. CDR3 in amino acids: CASSDPGLAANTGELFF. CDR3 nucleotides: TGTGCCAGCAGTGATCCCGGACTAGCGGCGAACACCGGGGAGCTGTTTTTT.